Listed here is a single TCR beta chain. This receptor's antigen is unknown. No clone much larger than this one lies a single base away; base qualities are absent. Using the deep immunoSEQ assay, multiplex PCR amplified TCR CDR3 regions from genomic DNA. Extracted genomic DNA from each cell subset was spread evenly across all wells of several immunoSEQ 96-well plates, with each plate serving as a replicate. For sorted subsets, around 200 ng genomic DNA, equal to 25,000 to 35,000 T cell genomes, was loaded into each replicate PCR. Purified libraries were quantified with a Qubit 3.0 fluorometer, sized on a Bioanalyzer 2100, and re-quantified with the KAPA Library Quantification kit. Every immunoSEQ 96-well plate was sequenced on a separate single-read 150-cycle Illumina NextSeq 550 flow cell. For the original study's pipeline: Because the immunoSEQ output included only junctional sequences and no quality scores, the filtering could not be the same as the filtering used for full-length reads. Sequences were annotated with PyIR, a Python wrapper for IgBLAST v1.9, and V/J genes and CDR3 were assigned using IMGT germline references. Reads were filtered out if the reads had weak V/J assignments (E-value above 1e-6), no CDR3, stop codons, out-of-frame junctions, or ambiguous translated residues. A V3J clonotype was defined by an identical inferred V gene, J gene, and CDR3 amino acid sequence. The percentage overlap between two repertoires was calculated by dividing the number of shared unique clonotypes by the size of the smaller repertoire. Three approaches were used to assess repertoire richness: RTK rarefaction, the Chao1 estimator, and Recon v2.1 estimates of unobserved clonotypes. Generation probabilities were computed with OLGA for all TCRbeta clonotypes obtained by the gDNA method from a handful of donors. TCRdb provides this immuneACCESS table in a form limited to in-frame rearrangements. Some clones are lacking; in checked studies, under half of them reflect an unresolved V gene, and why the rest are absent is not known. Clone size and the V and J calls come from that table; the DNA yielded D and trimming. The sample table holds 550,000 to 800,000 clones, of which 90% were seen once. In total, the top ten clones hold roughly 36% of the sample.

The donors were healthy, HIV-negative adults who had no recently reported acute infections or vaccinations. All donors were Caucasian adults living in Nashville, Tennessee, USA. CD8 memory samples were composed of magnetically selected CD45RO+ cells combined with CCR7-negative CD45RA+ effector memory (TemRA) cells. Blood was obtained by leukapheresis, after which PBMCs were separated by Ficoll-Histopaque density gradient centrifugation and cryopreserved in liquid nitrogen vapor phase. Analytical flow cytometry was used to check the purity and quantity of every magnetically sorted T cell population. Each sorted fraction had its genomic DNA isolated and then quantified by UV absorbance on a Nanodrop 2000c. The sample originates from a study of shared clonotypes between healthy human individuals (dated by TCRdb to 2018 to 2020). Broadly, across the study: Three men and a couple of women, aged 18 to 49 years, made up the cohort. Per donor, three plates each were used for CD4 naive and CD4 memory, two for CD8 naive, and one for CD8 memory. The study deeply sequenced blood TCR repertoires of about five healthy adults to estimate repertoire size and the extent of clonotype sharing between individuals. To increase sequencing depth and limit assay-specific biases, different laboratories used diverse techniques to prepare libraries and sequence TCR repertoires. Each donor's leukapheresis produced roughly between roughly 0.85 and 9.5 billion PBMCs.

Study-wide conclusions, independent of this receptor: Sharing across several donors was observed for about 4.8% of naive CD4, about 3.2% of naive CD8, over 2% of memory CD4, and about 0.38% of memory CD8 clonotypes. Compared with non-shared clonotypes, clonotypes shared by all four sorted-subset donors had higher generation probabilities. Estimated clonotype richness was generally larger for naive than for memory subsets. Rarefaction of sorted-subset datasets indicated incomplete sequencing despite the large sequencing depth. Sampling was restricted to blood, and TCR repertoires in tissue are likely to differ from TCR repertoires in blood. Pairwise subsampling led to the expectation that sequencing depth would affect the degree of clonotype sharing among donors. Because the study included only a small number of donors, the genetic and exposure-history diversity represented was limited.

CDR1 and CDR2, per the germline V gene (reference sequence), are GTSNPN and SVGIG. Reading from cysteine to phenylalanine, the CDR3 counts 14 amino acids. Of the read, only the CDR3 DNA is kept; its 42 bases are in frame from base 1. The source of this sequence is a man aged 18 to 29 in good health. Some clones in this sample may be carry-over from other donors' samples. The source material was memory CD8+ T cells from PBMCs. The cell subset or site label, read with the paper, signifies: CD45RO+ cells pooled with CCR7-negative TemRA cells. The chain is assembled from TRBV30 and TRBJ2-5; TRBD1 is a possible D gene, resting on 5 matching bases. The J call may be wrong; the DNA end is better matched by TRBJ2-7. The CDR3 loop reads CAWSTGKLGHEQYF. The nucleotide sequence is given as TGTGCCTGGAGTACGGGTAAACTGGGGCACGAGCAGTACTTC.